Listed below are T cell receptor beta chains from one sample, sequenced in a study of cytomegalovirus exposure and HLA in healthy donors. Only in-frame clones appear in the TCRdb table, and some are missing; sequencing was by immunoSEQ multiplex PCR. The profile shows approximately 130,000 clones, 70% to 75% of them singletons. The sequencing input was PBMCs. The receptors derive from a man aged 30 to 39 in good health and CMV-seronegative. Each CDR3 is given with its conserved first and last residue. Fields, in order: V gene, J gene, CDR3 length, clone size, D gene, CDR3 protein, CDR3 DNA. A D gene is named only where the DNA matches it firmly. Expanded clones get a size class; other rows say once, few or many, or leave the size out.

>TRBV5-1|TRBJ2-6|14|NA|NA
CATGGGTGANVLTF
TGCGCCACCGGTGGGGGGACTGGGGCCAACGTCCTGACTTTC
>TRBV5-4|TRBJ2-3|16|NA|TRBD2
CASSLVAGGLRDTQYF
TGTGCCAGCAGCTTGGTAGCGGGGGGGCTCAGAGATACGCAGTATTTT
>TRBV13|TRBJ2-1|15|NA|TRBD1
CASNPTGRAYNEQFF
TGTGCCAGCAACCCGACAGGGCGGGCTTACAATGAGCAGTTCTTC
>TRBV4-3|TRBJ1-1|12|NA|NA
CASRGDGTEAFF
TGCGCCAGCAGGGGAGACGGCACTGAAGCTTTCTTT
>TRBV9|TRBJ2-1|16|NA|TRBD2
CASSPGTSGVSDEQFF
TGTGCCAGCAGCCCCGGGACTAGCGGGGTTTCGGATGAGCAGTTCTTC
>TRBV6-1|TRBJ1-5|14|NA|TRBD1
CASRGGTVLKPQHF
TGTGCCAGCAGGGGCGGGACAGTATTGAAGCCCCAGCATTTT
>TRBV7-9|TRBJ1-2|14|NA|TRBD1
CASSGPGQGYGYTF
TGTGCCAGCAGCGGACCGGGACAGGGGTATGGCTACACCTTC
>TRBV28|TRBJ2-7|16|NA|TRBD1
CASSSTGTGDPYEQYF
TGTGCCAGCAGTTCAACCGGGACAGGGGACCCCTACGAGCAGTACTTC
>TRBV28|TRBJ2-7|14|NA|TRBD1
CASLSGQGAGEQYF
TGTGCCAGCTTATCTGGACAGGGGGCTGGCGAGCAGTACTTC
>TRBV2|TRBJ1-1|15|few|TRBD1
CASRPGTGVGTEAFF
TGTGCCAGCAGACCCGGGACAGGGGTTGGCACTGAAGCTTTCTTT
>TRBV14|TRBJ2-3|14|NA|NA
CASSEGAFTDTQYF
TGTGCCAGCAGCGAAGGGGCCTTCACAGATACGCAGTATTTT
>TRBV19|TRBJ1-5|13|few|TRBD1
CASSNRQGRARHF
TGTGCCAGTAGTAACCGACAGGGGAGGGCGCGGCATTTT
>TRBV6-5|TRBJ1-2|15|few|NA
CASSYGPGAREGYTF
TGTGCCAGCAGTTACGGCCCAGGGGCGAGGGAAGGCTACACCTTC
>TRBV19|TRBJ2-5|18|NA|TRBD1
CASSMPTPTGFGKETQYF
TGTGCCAGTAGTATGCCGACCCCGACAGGGTTCGGAAAAGAGACCCAGTACTTC
>TRBV7-9|TRBJ1-2|13|NA|NA
CASSLRGVGGYTF
TGTGCCAGCAGCCTCCGGGGGGTAGGTGGCTACACCTTC
>TRBV9|TRBJ2-2|13|NA|NA
CASSRANTGELFF
TGTGCCAGCTCTCGGGCGAACACCGGGGAGCTGTTTTTT
>TRBV7-2|TRBJ2-3|14|NA|NA
CASSPGSSTDTQYF
TGTGCCAGCAGCCCGGGTTCTAGCACAGATACGCAGTATTTT
>TRBV10-3|TRBJ1-6|14|NA|NA
CAISETVRFSPLHF
TGTGCCATCAGTGAGACGGTTAGATTTTCACCCCTCCACTTT
>TRBV28|TRBJ2-1|15|once|TRBD2
CASSFASGARNEQFF
TGTGCCAGCAGTTTTGCCAGCGGGGCACGAAATGAGCAGTTCTTC
>TRBV5-1|TRBJ2-5|17|NA|TRBD2
CASSLATGTGGPETQYF
TGCGCCAGCAGCTTAGCGACCGGAACGGGGGGGCCGGAGACCCAGTACTTC
>TRBV5-4|TRBJ2-3|16|NA|TRBD2
CASSLERGLAGDTQYF
TGTGCCAGCAGCTTGGAACGGGGACTAGCGGGAGATACGCAGTATTTT
>TRBV25-1|TRBJ2-7|16|NA|TRBD2
CASRTEGSGRIYEQYF
TGTGCCAGCAGGACGGAAGGTAGCGGGAGGATATACGAGCAGTACTTC
>TRBV27|TRBJ1-1|13|NA|NA
CASSPRQGTEAFF
TGTGCCAGCAGTCCGCGACAAGGCACTGAAGCTTTCTTT
>TRBV7-3|TRBJ2-7|15|NA|TRBD2
CASLGGLLMIYEQYF
TGTGCCAGCCTGGGGGGGTTGCTAATGATCTACGAGCAGTACTTC
>TRBV6-6|TRBJ1-2|14|NA|NA
CASSYAIFNYGYTF
TGTGCCAGCAGTTACGCGATATTTAACTATGGCTACACCTTC
>TRBV7-8|TRBJ2-5|17|NA|NA
CASSFPQGLTGDETQYF
TGTGCCAGCAGCTTCCCCCAGGGTCTAACGGGGGATGAGACCCAGTACTTC